The 26 T cell receptor beta chains below all came from one sample that was sequenced in a study of T-cell memory formation after mild COVID-19. TCRdb fed the 5' RACE reads into MiXCR, producing one record per CDR3 protein. The sample records about 180,000 distinct CDR3 sequences, roughly 18% being singletons. The specimen was PBMCs or a T cell subset sorted from them (not recorded which). These receptors came from a man between 18 and 35 years old who had mild COVID-19 (a few samples of this study predate the infection). Cell type and time point are not known.

This clonotype turned up a few times. The J gene is TRBJ1-6, the V gene TRBV6-2 or TRBV6-3; D remains ambiguous. V lost 5 bases and J lost 11, with 10 bases in between. The CDR3 is 12 residues long. Per the germline V gene, CDR1 is MNHEY and CDR2 is SVGEGT. CDR3 in amino acids: CASSRQDTPLHF. For the CDR3, the DNA is TGTGCCAGCAGTCGACAAGATACACCCCTCCACTTT.

The chain has TRBV5-1 and TRBJ2-2, with D unclear. CDR1 and CDR2 from the germline V gene are SGHRS and YFSETQ. V was clipped by 0 bases and J by 1 base, with 7 bases between them. The CDR3 runs 15 residues. This CDR3 reads CASSLVAGNTGELFF. The DNA of the CDR3 is TGCGCCAGCAGCTTGGTAGCAGGGAACACCGGGGAGCTGTTTTTT.

This clonotype was seen only a few times. This chain uses TRBV5-1 with TRBJ2-3; the D gene is possibly TRBD1 (6 bases). The germline V gene has CDR1 SGHRS and CDR2 YFSETQ. The CDR3 runs to 14 residues. V lost 0 bases, J lost 5 bases, and 10 bases lay in between. In nucleotides, the CDR3 is TGCGCCAGCAGCTTGGGACCCAGGGGAGATACGCAGTATTTT. This encodes CASSLGPRGDTQYF.

This clonotype was detected only a few times. The V call is TRBV4-1, the J call TRBJ2-5, with D perhaps matching TRBD2 (6 bases). The CDR3 is made up of 14 amino acids. Germline CDR1 reads MGHRA; CDR2 reads YSYEKL. V lost 1 base, J lost 7 bases, and 13 bases lay in between. The CDR3 protein is CASSQVAGAGTQYF. CDR3 nucleotide sequence: TGCGCCAGCAGCCAAGTCGCCGGAGCGGGGACCCAGTACTTC.

The J gene is TRBJ1-2, the V gene TRBV6-5; the match to TRBD1 covers 9 bases. This CDR3 comprises 14 residues. Germline CDR1 reads MNHEY; CDR2 reads SVGAGI. J was trimmed by 9 bases and V by 6 bases; bases with no gene match: 11. The CDR3 nucleotides are TGTGCCAGCAGAGTACCGGGACAGGGTGGCCGCTACACCTTC. It specifies CASRVPGQGGRYTF.

The chain recombines TRBV12-3 or TRBV12-4 with TRBJ1-6; D is unclear. Trimming stripped 4 bases from V and 7 bases from J, with 11 bases between. The CDR3 is made up of 14 amino acids. CDR3 residues: CASSSGVNNSPLHF. CDR3 in DNA: TGTGCCAGCAGTTCCGGCGTGAACAATTCACCCCTCCACTTT.

V is TRBV10-3 and J is TRBJ2-3, with TRBD1 as a possible D gene (5 bases). In germline, CDR1 is ENHRY, CDR2 SYGVKD. The CDR3 length is 15 residues. V dropped 0 bases and J dropped 3 bases, with 10 bases sitting between them. The CDR3 loop reads CAISESRGSTDTQYF. CDR3 nucleotide sequence: TGTGCCATCAGTGAGTCTAGGGGATCGACAGATACGCAGTATTTT.

The chain has TRBV19 and TRBJ1-2; D gene unclear. Germline CDR1 is LNHDA and CDR2 is SQIVND (reference sequence). V lost 10 bases and J 7 bases, leaving 13 bases between the germline ends. CDR3 length: 11 amino acids. The CDR3 reads CATKEGAGYTF. The CDR3 DNA reads as TGTGCCACTAAGGAGGGCGCTGGCTACACCTTC. Using reference TRBV19 and TRBJ1-2 for the parts outside the CDR3, the full variable domain is DGGITQSPKYLFRKEGQNVTLSCEQNLNHDAMYWYRQDPGQGLRLIYYSQIVNDFQKGDIAEGYSVSREKKESFPLTVTSAQKNPTAFYLCATKEGAGYTFGSGTRLTVV.

The chain carries TRBV18 and TRBJ2-7, with 9 positions matching TRBD2. Germline V lookup: CDR1 KGHSH, CDR2 LQKENI. The CDR3 consists of 15 residues. With 5 bases clipped from V and 4 bases from J, the junction kept 9 bases outside the gene matches. For the CDR3, the DNA is TGTGCCAGCTCATCCTTGCGGGGGGGCGATTACGAGCAGTACTTC. It specifies CASSSLRGGDYEQYF.

This clonotype was seen at least ten times. The CDR3 sequence is CSASRDSNEQFF. The CDR3 nucleotides read TGCAGTGCTAGTAGGGACTCCAATGAGCAGTTCTTC. The chain is built from TRBV20-1 and TRBJ2-1; D is perhaps TRBD2 (6 bases). The germline V gene has CDR1 DFQATT and CDR2 SNEGSKA (reference sequence). Trimming pared 3 bases from V and 6 bases from J, leaving 9 bases between. CDR3 length: 12 amino acids.

This clonotype was found a few times. V usage is TRBV6-6 and J usage is TRBJ2-7; 10 nucleotides agree with TRBD1. There are 14 residues in the CDR3. CDR1 MNHNY and CDR2 SVGAGI come from the germline V gene (reference sequence). Trimming cost V 7 bases and J 0 bases; bases outside gene matches: 3. This chain's CDR3 is CASTGTGDSYEQYF. For the CDR3, the DNA is TGTGCCAGCACCGGGACAGGGGACTCCTACGAGCAGTACTTC.

This clonotype occurred many times. J is TRBJ2-3 and V is TRBV7-2; D is perhaps TRBD1 (5 bases). Trimming cost V 3 bases and J 5 bases, with 9 bases left between them. Germline V gives CDR1 SGHTA, CDR2 FQGNSA. This CDR3 has 13 amino acids. This chain's CDR3 is CASSFGAGDTQYF. CDR3 nucleotides: TGTGCCAGCAGCTTTGGGGCTGGAGATACGCAGTATTTT.

The table lists this clonotype with many counts. This chain links TRBV20-1 with TRBJ2-2, with a possible D match to TRBD2 (6 bases). The CDR3 is 14 residues long. V was cut by 0 bases and J by 2 bases, with 7 bases left in between. Germline assignment: CDR1 DFQATT and CDR2 SNEGSKA (reference sequence). The CDR3: CSARDGTNTGELFF. The CDR3 DNA reads TGCAGTGCTAGAGATGGGACTAACACCGGGGAGCTGTTTTTT.

V and J are TRBV3-1 and TRBJ1-2; no reliable D call. V shed 0 bases and J shed 4 bases, with 3 bases lying between them. This CDR3 spans 12 amino acids. Germline lookup yields CDR1 LGHDT and CDR2 YNNKEL (reference sequence). The CDR3 DNA reads as TGTGCCAGCAGCCAAGAGTTCTATGGCTACACCTTC. It yields the protein CASSQEFYGYTF.

The table lists this clonotype with many counts. The chain is built from TRBV6-5 and TRBJ1-6, with D perhaps TRBD1 (5 bases). Trimming stripped 2 bases from V and 7 bases from J, with 15 bases between. The CDR3 runs to 16 residues. Germline V CDR1 and CDR2: MNHEY, SVGAGI. The CDR3 region has the DNA TGTGCCAGCAGTTACGATCAGGACGGGGGGAATTCACCCCTCCACTTT. Its translation is CASSYDQDGGNSPLHF.

V gene TRBV6-5 combines with J gene TRBJ1-5; TRBD1 might be the D (6 bases). This CDR3 comprises 18 residues. The germline V gene has CDR1 MNHEY and CDR2 SVGAGI. Trimming removed 6 bases from V and 0 bases from J, with 21 bases in between. The CDR3 bases are TGTGCCAGCAGAAAAGGGTGTCGGGGGGGCTATAGCAATCAGCCCCAGCATTTT. Encoded protein: CASRKGCRGGYSNQPQHF.

V and J are TRBV6-5 and TRBJ2-3; D may be TRBD1 (5 bases). CDR3 length: 15 residues. V lost 0 bases, J lost 2 bases, and 9 bases lay in between. Germline loops: CDR1 MNHEY, CDR2 SVGAGI. The CDR3 region is CASSYSKGFTDTQYF. The CDR3 nucleotides read TGTGCCAGCAGTTACTCGAAGGGGTTCACAGATACGCAGTATTTT.

The V gene is TRBV7-4, the J gene TRBJ1-4; D gene ambiguous. The CDR3 extends over 15 amino acids. Germline CDR1 is SGHVT and CDR2 is SQSDAQ. Trimming took 1 base from V and 4 from J, leaving 10 bases between them. CDR3 sequence: CASSLVGISNEKLFF. Written as DNA, the CDR3 is TGTGCCAGCAGCTTAGTAGGGATTAGTAATGAAAAACTGTTTTTT. The variable domain in full, completed from reference TRBV7-4 and TRBJ1-4, reads GAGVSQSPRYKVAKRGRDVALRCDSISGHVTLYWYRQTLGQGSEVLTYSQSDAQRDKSGRPSGRFSAERPERSVSTLKIQRTEQGDSAVYLCASSLVGISNEKLFFGSGTQLSVL.

The table lists this clonotype with a few counts. V and J are TRBV4-2 and TRBJ2-1, with D possibly matching TRBD2 (7 bases). Germline V gives CDR1 LGHNA, CDR2 YNFKEQ. The CDR3 covers 17 residues. Between the trimmed V and J ends, which lost 3 bases and 2 bases, there was a span of 17 bases. CDR3 nucleotide sequence: TGTGCCAGCAGCCACCCAGAGGGAGGGGGGGCCTACAATGAGCAGTTCTTC. Translating it yields CASSHPEGGGAYNEQFF.

The sample holds a few counts of this clonotype. The CDR3 region has the DNA TGTGCCAGCAGTTTCGAGGGGGTGGGAACAGATACGCAGTATTTT. This gives the protein CASSFEGVGTDTQYF. This sequence joins TRBV28 and TRBJ2-3, with D possibly TRBD1 on 6 matching bases. CDR1 and CDR2 (germline): MDHEN, SYDVKM. The length of the CDR3 is 15 residues. Trimming left V 3 bases short and J 3 bases short, with 13 bases between.

This clonotype came up a few times. Here the CDR3 DNA reads TGTGCCAGCTCACCGTTCGAGGGTCAGGCCAAAAACATTCAGTACTTC. This sequence encodes CASSPFEGQAKNIQYF. The chain couples TRBV18 to TRBJ2-4; tentative D call: TRBD2 (5 bases). Germline CDR1 reads KGHSH; CDR2 reads LQKENI. The germline V and J ends were trimmed by 3 bases and 1 base, with 13 bases remaining between them. The CDR3 is made up of 16 amino acids.

This clonotype was recorded once. The chain employs TRBV19 and TRBJ1-1; D call uncertain. Trimming removed 2 bases from V and 2 bases from J, with 9 bases in between. Germline V lookup: CDR1 LNHDA, CDR2 SQIVND (reference sequence). This CDR3 comprises 14 residues. The chain's CDR3 is CASSIPQRNTEAFF. As DNA, the CDR3 is TGTGCCAGTAGTATACCGCAAAGAAACACTGAAGCTTTCTTT.

This chain uses TRBV10-3 with TRBJ2-7; 10 positions match TRBD2. The germline V gene has CDR1 ENHRY and CDR2 SYGVKD. J was trimmed by 7 bases and V by 8 bases; bases with no gene match: 14. The CDR3 extends over 15 amino acids. CDR3 DNA: TGTGCCATCGGGGAGCGAGCGGGGGGGCCCAGTGAGCAGTACTTC. Its protein product is CAIGERAGGPSEQYF.

This clonotype has ten or more counts. This sequence joins TRBV5-1 and TRBJ2-5; tentative D call: TRBD2 (5 bases). CDR1 is SGHRS, CDR2 YFSETQ, per germline. V was clipped by 1 base and J by 3 bases, with 10 bases between them. This CDR3 comprises 14 residues. The CDR3 loop is CASSLTGLEETQYF. Here the CDR3 DNA reads TGCGCCAGCAGCTTGACGGGGTTGGAAGAGACCCAGTACTTC.

Only a few counts were recorded for this clonotype. The chain's CDR3 is CAISERQIYGYTF. The CDR3 bases are TGTGCCATCAGTGAACGACAGATCTACGGCTACACCTTC. This chain connects TRBV10-3 to TRBJ1-2, with TRBD1 as a possible D gene (5 bases). The germline V and J ends were trimmed by 3 bases and 8 bases, with 13 bases remaining between them. The CDR3 spans 13 residues. Germline CDR1 is ENHRY and CDR2 is SYGVKD.

The chain links TRBV7-9 to TRBJ1-4, with TRBD1 as a possible D gene (5 bases). The ends were cut back, 3 bases at V and 7 bases at J, with 21 bases in the middle. The CDR3 loop spans 17 amino acids. CDR1 SEHNR and CDR2 FQNEAQ come from the germline V gene (reference sequence). CDR3 loop: CASSLGLRQTPGEKLFF. CDR3 DNA: TGTGCCAGCAGCTTGGGGCTCAGACAGACACCAGGTGAAAAACTGTTTTTT.